These T cell receptor beta chains were read from a single sample in a study of blood T cells in healthy people across ages. TCRdb re-called the 5' RACE reads with MiXCR, one entry per CDR3 protein. The top ten clones hold approximately 13% of a sample with 650,000 or so distinct CDR3 sequences, roughly half of them seen once. The sample taken for sequencing was blood. Receptor source: a woman aged 80 or over in good health. Each CDR3 is given with its conserved first and last residue. The D gene is left open where the match is weak. Expanded clones get a size class; other rows say once, few or many, or leave the size out.

v_gene: TRBV5-1
abundance: many
d_gene: TRBD1
j_gene: TRBJ2-3
len: 16
CDR3aa: CASSVQTGSSTDTQYF

v_gene: TRBV7-2
abundance: many
d_gene: TRBD2
j_gene: TRBJ2-1
len: 14
CDR3aa: CASTGTSGYNEQFF

v_gene: TRBV4-1
abundance: .
d_gene: .
j_gene: TRBJ2-1
len: 15
CDR3aa: CASSPGDGGHNEQFF

v_gene: TRBV20-1
abundance: .
d_gene: .
j_gene: TRBJ2-5
len: 15
CDR3aa: CSASLPRDFQETQYF

v_gene: TRBV6-5
abundance: .
d_gene: TRBD1
j_gene: TRBJ2-6
len: 14
CDR3aa: CASRRGTGGNVLTF

v_gene: TRBV29-1
abundance: many
d_gene: .
j_gene: TRBJ2-7
len: 10
CDR3aa: CSVWGKEQYF

v_gene: TRBV12-3/TRBV12-4
abundance: .
d_gene: TRBD2
j_gene: TRBJ2-6
len: 19
CDR3aa: CASSLGLLAGGSGANVLTF

v_gene: TRBV23-1
abundance: .
d_gene: TRBD1
j_gene: TRBJ1-4
len: 16
CDR3aa: CASSQIQDRRNEKLFF

v_gene: TRBV20-1
abundance: .
d_gene: .
j_gene: TRBJ2-3
len: 13
CDR3aa: CSAPAPSTDTQYF

v_gene: TRBV12-3/TRBV12-4
abundance: few
d_gene: .
j_gene: TRBJ2-1
len: 14
CDR3aa: CASSRRLLDNEQFF

v_gene: TRBV7-2
abundance: many
d_gene: .
j_gene: TRBJ2-3
len: 13
CDR3aa: CASSYDRTDTQYF

v_gene: TRBV4-1
abundance: .
d_gene: .
j_gene: TRBJ1-5
len: 16
CDR3aa: CASSQVSPGSNQPQHF

v_gene: TRBV27
abundance: .
d_gene: TRBD1
j_gene: TRBJ2-7
len: 16
CDR3aa: CATDAHPGQGGYEQYF

v_gene: TRBV6-6
abundance: many
d_gene: .
j_gene: TRBJ2-7
len: 14
CDR3aa: CASSYSDQGNEQYF

v_gene: TRBV28
abundance: few
d_gene: TRBD2
j_gene: TRBJ2-7
len: 17
CDR3aa: CASSLVSGRANVIEQYF

v_gene: TRBV28
abundance: few
d_gene: .
j_gene: TRBJ2-4
len: 14
CDR3aa: CASSYHGAKNIQYF

v_gene: TRBV3-1
abundance: .
d_gene: .
j_gene: TRBJ1-5
len: 12
CDR3aa: CASSLWDQPQHF

v_gene: TRBV10-3
abundance: .
d_gene: .
j_gene: TRBJ1-2
len: 13
CDR3aa: CATAGQDESGYTF

v_gene: TRBV5-1
abundance: .
d_gene: TRBD1
j_gene: TRBJ2-7
len: 14
CDR3aa: CASSLGQGSDEQYF

v_gene: TRBV5-6
abundance: many
d_gene: .
j_gene: TRBJ2-5
len: 13
CDR3aa: CASSLLGLETQYF